This T cell receptor beta chain was captured by sequencing in a study of T-cell memory formation after mild COVID-19. TCRdb reprocessed the 5' RACE reads via MiXCR and lists one record per CDR3 protein. Found here are hundreds of thousands of distinct CDR3 sequences, roughly 17% of them singletons; the top ten hold roughly 7.7%. This CDR3 spans 13 amino acids. Trimming took 6 bases from V and 5 from J, leaving 13 bases between them. The rearrangement links TRBV12-3 or TRBV12-4 to TRBJ1-2; D remains ambiguous. The sample consisted of PBMCs or a T cell subset sorted from them (not recorded which). The sequence was obtained from an adult woman who had mild COVID-19 (a few samples of this study predate the infection). Cell type and time point are not known. CDR3 region: CASRGPALYGYTF. The CDR3, as DNA: TGTGCCAGCAGAGGACCCGCCCTTTATGGCTACACCTTC.